The 12 T cell receptor beta chains presented below share a single source sample, sequenced in a study of cytomegalovirus exposure and HLA in healthy donors. The PCR used 60 Vbeta and 13 Jbeta primers. Some clones are missing from TCRdb's copy, which holds only in-frame ones; the method was immunoSEQ multiplex PCR. The sample holds approximately 160,000 clones, 78% seen once. Material: PBMCs. These receptors were taken from a woman in her forties or fifties in good health and CMV-seropositive.

The chain has TRBV7-6 and TRBJ2-1; 9 bases are a match to TRBD1. The V segment lost 7 bases and the J segment 5 bases; nucleotides outside the gene matches: 9. From germline, CDR1 is SGHVS and CDR2 FNYEAQ. CDR3 size: 15 residues. CDR3 in amino acids: CASTVERDRDNEQFF. The CDR3 DNA reads as TGTGCCAGCACCGTAGAAAGGGACAGGGACAATGAGCAGTTCTTC.

The J gene is TRBJ2-7, the V gene TRBV5-1; 12 nucleotides agree with TRBD1. Germline V gives CDR1 SGHRS, CDR2 YFSETQ. V was clipped by 3 bases and J by 5 bases; unmatched bases: 3. This CDR3 comprises 14 residues. This CDR3 is CASSSGTGGHEQYF. CDR3 DNA sequence: TGCGCCAGCAGCTCCGGGACAGGGGGCCACGAGCAGTACTTC.

The V call is TRBV2, the J call TRBJ2-7; 8 bases are a match to TRBD1. Germline loops: CDR1 SNHLY, CDR2 FYNNEI. Losses at the gene ends were 6 bases for V and 0 bases for J; bases not matched to a gene: 7. This CDR3 region has 15 residues. CDR3 loop: CASSQGTGGSYEQYF. Here the CDR3 DNA reads TGTGCCAGCAGCCAGGGGACAGGCGGCTCCTACGAGCAGTACTTC.

The chain employs TRBV4-1 and TRBJ1-2; D is undetermined. The CDR3 has 15 residues. Trimming left V 0 bases short and J 4 bases short, with 12 bases between. CDR1 and CDR2 (germline): MGHRA, YSYEKL. In nucleotides, the CDR3 is TGCGCCAGCAGCCAAGATTGGGCGGAGGGCTATGGCTACACCTTC. This translates into CASSQDWAEGYGYTF.

The rearrangement joins TRBV5-1 to TRBJ2-7; 8 positions match TRBD1. The CDR3 contains 15 residues. The V and J ends lost 0 bases and 3 bases, in that order; junction bases with no gene match: 5. Looked up from germline, CDR1 is SGHRS and CDR2 is YFSETQ. The CDR3 here is CASSLAPTGGYEQYF. For the CDR3, the DNA is TGCGCCAGCAGCTTGGCACCCACAGGGGGCTACGAGCAGTACTTC.

The genes are TRBV5-4 and TRBJ1-1; D uncertain. The germline V and J ends were trimmed by 4 bases and 4 bases, with 11 bases remaining between them. The germline V gene has CDR1 SGHNT and CDR2 YYREEE (reference sequence). The CDR3 is 13 amino acids. The CDR3 nucleotides are TGTGCCAGCAGCGCCCGGGAAGGCACTGAAGCTTTCTTT. This codes for CASSAREGTEAFF.

DNA of the CDR3: TGTGCCAGCAGCTTCCGGACTAGCGGGGGGTCTCAGTTCTTC. It codes for CASSFRTSGGSQFF. The gene calls are TRBV5-4 and TRBJ2-1; the match to TRBD2 covers 14 bases. The V and J ends lost 2 bases and 13 bases, in that order; junction bases with no gene match: 5. The CDR3 covers 14 residues. Germline-derived CDR1 and CDR2 are SGHNT and YYREEE (reference sequence).

This chain connects TRBV11-2 to TRBJ2-5, with 11 positions matching TRBD1. With 5 bases clipped from V and 5 bases from J, the junction kept 7 bases outside the gene matches. Germline values: CDR1 SGHAT, CDR2 FQNNGV. The CDR3 covers 15 residues. CDR3 DNA: TGTGCCAGCAGCCCCGGACAGGGGGCATGGGAGACCCAGTACTTC. Its protein is CASSPGQGAWETQYF.

V gene TRBV11-2 combines with J gene TRBJ2-5, with TRBD1 as a possible D gene (5 bases). The germline V gene has CDR1 SGHAT and CDR2 FQNNGV. Between the trimmed V and J ends, which lost 8 bases and 5 bases, there was a span of 12 bases. The CDR3 spans 12 residues. The chain's CDR3 is CASGAGRETQYF. CDR3 nucleotides: TGTGCCAGCGGGGCAGGACGGGAGACCCAGTACTTC. Combining the CDR3 with reference TRBV11-2 and TRBJ2-5 gives the whole variable domain EAGVAQSPRYKIIEKRQSVAFWCNPISGHATLYWYQQILGQGPKLLIQFQNNGVVDDSQLPKDRFSAERLKGVDSTLKIQPAKLEDSAVYLCASGAGRETQYFGPGTRLLVL.

The chain has TRBV9 and TRBJ1-2, with 8 bases that match TRBD1. Germline V lookup: CDR1 SGDLS, CDR2 YYNGEE. J was trimmed by 8 bases and V by 2 bases; bases with no gene match: 14. CDR3 length: 16 amino acids. CDR3 coding DNA: TGTGCCAGCAGCGTCGGACAGGGAGGCGGGTCGAGAGGCTACACCTTC. Amino acid sequence: CASSVGQGGGSRGYTF.

The rearrangement uses TRBV9 and TRBJ2-1; no definite D call. Germline V gene lookup returns CDR1 SGDLS and CDR2 YYNGEE. The CDR3 is 14 amino acids. V was pared by 0 bases and J by 8 bases, with 12 bases between. CDR3 bases: TGTGCCAGCAGCGTAGCAGTGAGCAGCGATGAGCAGTTCTTC. Its translation is CASSVAVSSDEQFF.

The rearrangement uses TRBV18 and TRBJ1-5; 9 bases match TRBD1. Germline loops: CDR1 KGHSH, CDR2 LQKENI. V dropped 3 bases and J dropped 1; count of bases not matched to a gene: 4. This CDR3 has 16 residues. The CDR3 nucleotides read TGTGCCAGCTCACCGACAGGGGGATTAAGCAATCAGCCCCAGCATTTT. Its translation: CASSPTGGLSNQPQHF.